Each of the 15 T cell receptor beta chains below was sequenced from the same sample in a study of cytomegalovirus exposure and HLA in healthy donors. The primer mix had 60 Vbeta and 13 Jbeta primers. Produced via immunoSEQ multiplex PCR; TCRdb's table is partial and in-frame only. Counted here are 100,000 to 150,000 clones, around three quarters occurring once; the ten biggest clones make up roughly 4%. Input material: PBMCs. Source of these receptors: a man aged 35 to 55 in good health and CMV-seronegative.

The rearrangement links TRBV5-4 to TRBJ2-1; 7 bases line up with TRBD2. The junction had 3 bases not matched to a gene; V was cut back by 0 bases and J by 3 bases. Germline V gives CDR1 SGHNT, CDR2 YYREEE (reference sequence). This CDR3 spans 15 amino acids. CDR3 loop: CASSLVSGGYNEQFF. For the CDR3, the DNA is TGTGCCAGCAGCTTGGTCTCGGGGGGCTACAATGAGCAGTTCTTC.

The chain is built from TRBV19 and TRBJ1-5; TRBD1 might be the D (5 bases). V lost 8 bases and J lost 1, with 12 bases in between. CDR3 length: 14 amino acids. Germline lookup yields CDR1 LNHDA and CDR2 SQIVND (reference sequence). CDR3 loop: CASAGHFSNQPQHF. CDR3 coding DNA: TGTGCCAGTGCAGGACATTTCAGCAATCAGCCCCAGCATTTT.

This chain uses TRBV4-3 with TRBJ1-4; D remains unclear. This CDR3 contains 15 residues. Trimming stripped 4 bases from V and 0 bases from J, with 9 bases between. Germline-derived CDR1 and CDR2 are LGHNA and YSLEER. The CDR3 loop is CASSPFGATNEKLFF. For the CDR3, the DNA is TGCGCCAGCAGCCCCTTCGGAGCAACTAATGAAAAACTGTTTTTT.

The chain joins TRBV6-5 to TRBJ2-5; possible D gene TRBD1, 5 bases. The CDR3 is 14 residues long. From germline, CDR1 is MNHEY and CDR2 SVGAGI. V lost 6 bases and J 5 bases, leaving 16 bases between the germline ends. The CDR3 is CASREGDIRETQYF. CDR3 DNA: TGTGCCAGCAGGGAAGGGGATATTCGGGAGACCCAGTACTTC.

V gene TRBV5-6 combines with J gene TRBJ2-5; the match to TRBD1 covers 8 bases. Germline CDR1 reads SGHDT; CDR2 reads YYEEEE. CDR3 length equals 14 residues. V shed 0 bases, J shed 5 bases, and the junction held 3 bases outside the gene matches. CDR3 nucleotides: TGTGCCAGCAGCTTGGGACAGGGGATGGAGACCCAGTACTTC. The encoded protein is CASSLGQGMETQYF.

The genes are TRBV7-9 and TRBJ1-3; D not resolved. The germline V gene encodes CDR1 SEHNR and CDR2 FQNEAQ (reference sequence). The CDR3 is made up of 17 amino acids. With 5 bases removed from V and 1 base from J, the gap between germline ends came to 18 bases. CDR3 region: CASSPTFHPTSGNTIYF. CDR3 coding DNA: TGTGCCAGCAGCCCGACTTTCCACCCAACTTCTGGAAACACCATATATTTT. Full variable domain (rest looked up from reference TRBV7-9 and TRBJ1-3): DTGVSQNPRHKITKRGQNVTFRCDPISEHNRLYWYRQTLGQGPEFLTYFQNEAQLEKSRLLSDRFSAERPKGSFSTLEIQRTEQGDSAMYLCASSPTFHPTSGNTIYFGEGSWLTVV.

In nucleotides, the CDR3 is TGTGCCAGCAGTTACACAGATCTCTCTGGAAACACCATATATTTT. Amino acids: CASSYTDLSGNTIYF. The rearrangement joins TRBV6-5 to TRBJ1-3; D remains unclear. The CDR3 extends over 15 amino acids. Deletions cut 2 bases from V and 0 bases from J, with 8 bases between. The germline V gene has CDR1 MNHEY and CDR2 SVGAGI.

This chain joins TRBV7-6 and TRBJ1-4; 9 bases line up with TRBD1. This CDR3 has 16 residues. Looked up from germline, CDR1 is SGHVS and CDR2 is FNYEAQ. V shed 5 bases and J 2 bases; nucleotides not matched to a gene: 6. The CDR3 DNA reads TGTGCCAGCAGCCTAAAGACAGGGGGGACTAATGAAAAACTGTTTTTT. Its protein is CASSLKTGGTNEKLFF.

This clone came up once. V usage is TRBV14 and J usage is TRBJ2-5; the match to TRBD1 covers 8 bases. Per germline, CDR1 SGHDN and CDR2 FVKESK. This CDR3 is built from 17 residues. V was clipped by 0 bases and J by 0 bases; unmatched bases: 6. The CDR3 DNA reads TGTGCCAGCAGCCAAGATGGACAGGGCTTGTACCAAGAGACCCAGTACTTC. Its translation is CASSQDGQGLYQETQYF. The whole variable domain, filled in from reference TRBV14 and TRBJ2-5, reads EAGVTQFPSHSVIEKGQTVTLRCDPISGHDNLYWYRRVMGKEIKFLLHFVKESKQDESGMPNNRFLAERTGGTYSTLKVQPAELEDSGVYFCASSQDGQGLYQETQYFGPGTRLLVL.

V usage is TRBV4-2 and J usage is TRBJ2-2, with 9 bases matching TRBD1. Germline V CDR1 and CDR2: LGHNA, YNFKEQ. The CDR3 runs 15 residues. Trimming took 4 bases from V and 5 from J; bases not matched to a gene: 5. The CDR3, as DNA: TGTGCCAGCAGCCCCTACAGGGGGCGGACCGGGGAGCTGTTTTTT. Translated: CASSPYRGRTGELFF.

Remarks on this clone: A junction end diverges from the germline sequence, so it may reflect a read error. The chain couples TRBV5-1 to TRBJ1-1, with D possibly TRBD1 on 5 matching bases. The length of the CDR3 is 13 residues. Per germline, CDR1 SGHRS and CDR2 YFSETQ. This CDR3 is CASSLLGGREAFF. CDR3 DNA sequence: TGTGCCAGCAGCTTGTTGGGGGGTCGGGAAGCTTTCTTT.

V usage is TRBV19 and J usage is TRBJ1-1; 8 bases agree with TRBD1. The V and J ends lost 4 bases and 10 bases, in that order; junction bases with no gene match: 8. This CDR3 contains 13 residues. Germline CDR1 reads LNHDA; CDR2 reads SQIVND (reference sequence). CDR3 in DNA: TGTGCCAGTAGTACAAATCTCCAGGGGGCAGCTTTCTTT. This translates into CASSTNLQGAAFF.

V gene TRBV19 combines with J gene TRBJ1-5, with D maybe TRBD1 (6 bases). V dropped 7 bases and J dropped 0 bases, with 22 bases sitting between them. CDR1 and CDR2 from the germline V gene are LNHDA and SQIVND (reference sequence). The CDR3 has 18 amino acids. The CDR3 here is CASKAGTGINTSNQPQHF. The CDR3 DNA is TGTGCCAGTAAGGCCGGTACAGGGATAAATACTAGCAATCAGCCCCAGCATTTT.

This chain links TRBV7-6 with TRBJ2-1; maybe TRBD1 (6 bases). Between the trimmed V and J ends, which lost 4 bases and 8 bases, there was a span of 15 bases. The CDR3 consists of 14 residues. CDR1 and CDR2 from the germline V gene are SGHVS and FNYEAQ. The DNA for the CDR3 is TGTGCCAGCAGCTCCCGGATGCAGGGGCATGAGCAGTTCTTC. Amino acid sequence: CASSSRMQGHEQFF.

The chain carries TRBV11-2 and TRBJ2-4; D is possibly TRBD2 (6 bases). The CDR3 covers 15 residues. CDR1 and CDR2 from the germline V gene are SGHAT and FQNNGV. Trimming removed 4 bases from V and 6 bases from J, with 16 bases in between. Here the CDR3 reads CASSYTGTPRNIQYF. The CDR3 nucleotides are TGTGCCAGCAGCTATACCGGGACTCCAAGAAACATTCAGTACTTC.